The present entry profiles one T cell receptor (beta chain) with its context. Its specificity is not known. V dropped 3 bases and J dropped 0 bases, with 11 bases sitting between them. The CDR3 length is 15 residues. The germline V gene has CDR1 SGHKS and CDR2 YYEKEE (reference sequence). The repertoire was sequenced with immunoSEQ multiplex PCR; TCRdb's copy has only in-frame clones and lacks some. The sample comprises 4,500 to 5,000 clones, about 74% of which are singletons, and roughly 3.3% rests with the top ten. This specimen belongs to a study of neoadjuvant nivolumab and ipilimumab in lung cancer. Overall study results and limits: Resected-tumor TCR richness correlated positively with pretherapy blood richness. Only a single major-pathologic-response sample was available for clonality analysis. TCR richness and clonality were higher in tumors than adjacent uninvolved lung.

The sample here was normal lung tissue adjacent to the tumor, taken after neoadjuvant nivolumab, alone or with ipilimumab, at or shortly before surgery. The TCR was taken from an adult with non-small cell lung cancer. Some clones in this sample may be carry-over from other donors' samples. The rearrangement joins TRBV5-5 to TRBJ2-3; no definite D call. The CDR3 is CASSSLLASTDTQYF. The DNA of the CDR3 is TGTGCCAGCAGCTCATTACTCGCCAGCACAGATACGCAGTATTTT.